The 30 T cell receptor beta chains below all came from one sample that was sequenced in a study of Graves' ophthalmopathy and Graves' hyperthyroidism. Researchers took RNA transcripts and amplified TCR beta CDR3 regions from them. First-round RT-PCR employed HTBI primers, with a second-round multiplex PCR after it. One entry per CDR3 protein results from TCRdb running MiXCR on the multiplex PCR reads. The top ten hold approximately 6.9% of the sample, which has hundreds of thousands of distinct CDR3 sequences, 22% seen once. The sample was peripheral blood. The receptors were sampled from a woman aged 18-29 years with stable Graves' hyperthyroidism. Some clones in this sample may be carry-over from other donors' samples.

This clonotype was seen repeatedly, ten times or more. V is TRBV6-5 and J is TRBJ1-1, with D possibly matching TRBD1 (5 bases). The CDR3 covers 15 residues. CDR1 and CDR2 (germline): MNHEY, SVGAGI. V lost 0 bases and J 1 base, leaving 9 bases between the germline ends. The CDR3 is CASSYSATANTEAFF. CDR3 sequence (DNA): TGTGCCAGCAGTTACTCGGCGACAGCGAACACTGAAGCTTTCTTT.

This clonotype was recorded many times. The rearrangement uses TRBV28 and TRBJ1-3; D remains ambiguous. Germline V gives CDR1 MDHEN, CDR2 SYDVKM. The CDR3 covers 15 residues. V shed 7 bases and J shed 4 bases, with 17 bases lying between them. CDR3 sequence (DNA): TGTGCCAGCACCCCCGGCGCACCTTGGGGAAACACCATATATTTT. Its protein product is CASTPGAPWGNTIYF.

This clonotype was counted ten times or more. J is TRBJ2-7 and V is TRBV6-1, with D hard to call. From germline, CDR1 is MNHNS and CDR2 SASEGT. The CDR3 is 13 residues long. V lost 3 bases, J lost 2 bases, and 8 bases lay in between. CDR3 residues: CASSDGWAYEQYF. CDR3 DNA sequence: TGTGCCAGCAGTGACGGGTGGGCCTACGAGCAGTACTTC.

There are many counts of this clonotype. The rearrangement joins TRBV6-1 to TRBJ1-2, with 11 bases aligning to TRBD1. V trimming: 8 bases; J trimming: 5 bases; junction bases outside the gene matches: 10. This CDR3 is 15 amino acids long. The germline CDR1 and CDR2 sequences are MNHNS and SASEGT. CDR3 protein: CASQAEGTGGYGYTF. CDR3 bases: TGTGCCAGCCAGGCCGAGGGGACAGGGGGATATGGCTACACCTTC.

This CDR3 reads CASSHQGAPGEQYF. DNA for the CDR3: TGTGCCAGCAGTCATCAGGGGGCGCCGGGGGAGCAGTACTTC. The V and J genes are TRBV12-3 or TRBV12-4 and TRBJ2-7; 8 bases agree with TRBD1. The CDR3 runs to 14 residues. Trimming removed 5 bases from V and 7 bases from J; junction bases left unmatched: 10.

On this clonotype itself: This may be a read error, as it is one base from a much larger clone. V is TRBV9 and J is TRBJ2-2; tentative D call: TRBD2 (5 bases). CDR1 and CDR2 (germline): SGDLS, YYNGEE. CDR3 size: 15 residues. This CDR3 is CASSDARLNTGELLF. The CDR3 nucleotides read TGTGCCAGCAGCGACGCAAGACTTAACACCGGGGAGCTGTTGTTT.

This clonotype was recorded at least ten times. V is TRBV5-1 and J is TRBJ1-1; D is ambiguous. This CDR3 has 16 amino acids. V was clipped by 5 bases and J by 2 bases, with 19 bases between them. Germline lookup yields CDR1 SGHRS and CDR2 YFSETQ. The CDR3 DNA sequence: TGCGCCAGCAGTTTGAGGTCCGGCAGAACAAACACTGAAGCTTTCTTT. Encoded protein: CASSLRSGRTNTEAFF.

This clonotype turned up a few times. The rearrangement links TRBV7-8 to TRBJ1-1, with 8 bases lining up with TRBD1. CDR1 and CDR2 from the germline V gene are SGHVS and FQNEAQ. After removal of 4 bases from V and 8 bases from J, the junction contained 12 bases not matched to a gene. The CDR3 extends over 15 amino acids. CDR3 loop: CASSSAGGGQFEAFF. The CDR3 bases are TGTGCCAGCAGCTCGGCAGGGGGCGGCCAGTTCGAAGCTTTCTTT.

This clonotype occurred many times. The chain carries TRBV5-1 and TRBJ1-1; D perhaps matches TRBD1 (5 bases). The CDR3 spans 16 residues. Germline CDR1 SGHRS, CDR2 YFSETQ. The V end was cut by 0 bases, the J end by 0 bases, with 12 bases between. The CDR3 protein is CASSLGGRKMNTEAFF. In nucleotides, the CDR3 is TGCGCCAGCAGCTTGGGGGGACGGAAGATGAACACTGAAGCTTTCTTT. The full variable domain, completed using reference TRBV5-1 and TRBJ1-1, is KAGVTQTPRYLIKTRGQQVTLSCSPISGHRSVSWYQQTPGQGLQFLFEYFSETQRNKGNFPGRFSGRQFSNSRSEMNVSTLELGDSALYLCASSLGGRKMNTEAFFGQGTRLTVV.

The chain carries TRBV6-5 and TRBJ1-2; D is ambiguous. This CDR3 region has 15 residues. V gave up 2 bases and J gave up 6 bases, with 16 bases separating them. The V gene's germline CDR1 is MNHEY and CDR2 SVGAGI. CDR3: CASSYTGIGRNGYTF. The CDR3 DNA reads TGTGCCAGCAGTTACACCGGGATAGGGAGAAATGGCTACACCTTC.

V is TRBV2 and J is TRBJ1-2; 8 bases are shared with TRBD1. With V trimmed by 6 bases and J by 4 bases, 10 bases remained unmatched. The CDR3 has 15 residues. Per germline, CDR1 SNHLY and CDR2 FYNNEI. The CDR3 sequence is CASRGDFDRGYGYTF. In DNA form, the CDR3 reads TGTGCCAGCAGGGGGGACTTCGACAGGGGCTATGGCTACACCTTC.

This clonotype has ten or more counts. The rearrangement joins TRBV24-1 to TRBJ2-5; D is uncertain. Between the trimmed V and J ends, which lost 3 bases and 0 bases, there was a span of 7 bases. CDR1 KGHDR and CDR2 SFDVKD come from the germline V gene. The CDR3 totals 14 residues. CDR3 nucleotides: TGTGCCACCAGTGATGGAGCCTACCAAGAGACCCAGTACTTC. This gives the protein CATSDGAYQETQYF.

There are many counts of this clonotype. The chain has TRBV9 and TRBJ1-1; D is unresolved. There are 13 residues in the CDR3. Deletions cut 3 bases from V and 0 bases from J, with 6 bases between. Per the germline V gene, CDR1 is SGDLS and CDR2 is YYNGEE. CDR3 bases: TGTGCCAGCAGCGCTACGGTGAACACTGAAGCTTTCTTT. It yields the protein CASSATVNTEAFF.

This clonotype was picked up many times. The chain is built from TRBV12-3 or TRBV12-4 and TRBJ1-1; the match to TRBD1 covers 7 bases. The CDR3 is 15 residues long. V lost 6 bases, J lost 8 bases, and 15 bases stayed unmatched. The CDR3 is CASSPRGTGAAEAFF. The CDR3 nucleotides are TGTGCCAGCAGCCCGCGGGGCACAGGGGCGGCGGAAGCTTTCTTT.

This clonotype was recorded only once. This chain connects TRBV24-1 to TRBJ2-2; 9 positions agree with TRBD1. Germline values: CDR1 KGHDR, CDR2 SFDVKD. The junction had 7 bases not matched to a gene; V was cut back by 10 bases and J by 5 bases. This CDR3 is built from 14 residues. This CDR3 reads CATQQGARTGELFF. For the CDR3, the DNA is TGTGCCACACAACAGGGGGCTAGGACCGGGGAGCTGTTTTTT.

In this sample, this clonotype turned up a few times. The CDR3 loop reads CAWSPGEDQPQHF. In DNA form, the CDR3 reads TGTGCCTGGAGTCCGGGGGAGGATCAGCCCCAGCATTTT. This chain connects TRBV30 to TRBJ1-5; TRBD1 is a possible D gene (5 bases). This CDR3 spans 13 amino acids. Trimming took off 2 bases at V and 5 bases at J, with 10 bases between the two ends. CDR1 is GTSNPN, CDR2 SVGIG, per germline (reference sequence).

This clonotype has a count of ten or more. This chain connects TRBV27 to TRBJ1-2; TRBD1 is a possible D gene (6 bases). With 5 bases removed from V and 6 bases from J, the gap between germline ends came to 10 bases. Germline V gives CDR1 MNHEY, CDR2 SMNVEV (reference sequence). CDR3 length equals 12 residues. Here the CDR3 DNA reads TGTGCCAGCAGTCGCAGGGGAGATGGCTACACCTTC. Translation gives CASSRRGDGYTF.

This clonotype appeared a few times. This chain uses TRBV9 with TRBJ2-7; 7 bases align to TRBD1. This CDR3 spans 14 amino acids. J was trimmed by 4 bases and V by 0 bases; bases with no gene match: 4. Germline-derived CDR1 and CDR2 are SGDLS and YYNGEE. Written as DNA, the CDR3 is TGTGCCAGCAGCGTAGATCAGGGGGAGTACGAGCAGTACTTC. Residues: CASSVDQGEYEQYF.

This clonotype was observed at least ten times. The chain joins TRBV6-5 to TRBJ1-5; D possibly corresponds to TRBD1 (6 bases). CDR1 MNHEY and CDR2 SVGAGI come from the germline V gene. This CDR3 comprises 14 residues. The V gene lost 5 bases and the J gene lost 6 bases, with 14 bases spanning the gap. This CDR3 reads CASSNRDIIQPQHF. The CDR3 coding sequence is TGTGCCAGCAGTAACCGGGACATAATTCAGCCCCAGCATTTT.

This clonotype was counted only a few times. V gene TRBV18 combines with J gene TRBJ1-1; maybe TRBD1 (5 bases). The CDR3 totals 14 residues. The germline V gene has CDR1 KGHSH and CDR2 LQKENI. V lost 3 bases, J lost 3 bases, and 11 bases lay in between. This CDR3 reads CASSPSQGDTEAFF. For the CDR3, the DNA is TGTGCCAGCTCACCCAGCCAAGGGGACACTGAAGCTTTCTTT.

In this sample, this clonotype turned up many times. The chain carries TRBV6-1 and TRBJ1-2; 8 bases fit TRBD1. This CDR3 comprises 14 residues. Germline values: CDR1 MNHNS, CDR2 SASEGT. V gave up 7 bases and J gave up 3 bases; unmatched junction bases: 7. CDR3 in amino acids: CASNLGQGDYGYTF. Written as DNA, the CDR3 is TGTGCCAGCAACCTAGGACAGGGCGACTATGGCTACACCTTC.

As regards this clonotype: This may arise from a read error, as a much more abundant clone is one base away. The genes are TRBV27 and TRBJ2-2; D perhaps matches TRBD2 (5 bases). The CDR3 is 14 residues long. CDR1 and CDR2 (germline): MNHEY, SMNVEV (reference sequence). CDR3 in amino acids: CAISPPDYTGELFF. The CDR3, as DNA: TGTGCCATCAGTCCTCCGGACTACACCGGGGAGCTGTTTTTT.

The rearrangement joins TRBV30 to TRBJ1-5; a possible D gene is TRBD1 (6 bases). The CDR3 consists of 14 residues. Trimming shortened V by 0 bases and J by 7 bases, and 13 bases separated the two germline ends. Looked up from germline, CDR1 is GTSNPN and CDR2 is SVGIG (reference sequence). The CDR3 DNA reads as TGTGCCTGGAGTGTCGGACAGTCGAGCCAGCCCCAGCATTTT. Its protein product is CAWSVGQSSQPQHF.

This chain connects TRBV6-1 to TRBJ2-5; the D gene is possibly TRBD1 (6 bases). The CDR3 length is 14 residues. Trimming shortened V by 7 bases and J by 5 bases, and 17 bases separated the two germline ends. Germline-derived CDR1 and CDR2 are MNHNS and SASEGT. The CDR3 sequence is CASTYRDARETQYF. The CDR3 coding sequence is TGTGCCAGCACCTACAGGGACGCAAGGGAGACCCAGTACTTC.

This rearrangement joins TRBV12-5 to TRBJ2-7; no clear D gene. The CDR3 length is 11 residues. CDR1 LGHNT and CDR2 FRNRAP come from the germline V gene. Deletions cut 3 bases from V and 3 bases from J, with 3 bases between. The CDR3 is CASGLLYEQYF. The CDR3 DNA reads TGTGCTAGTGGTTTACTCTACGAGCAGTACTTC.

This sequence joins TRBV6-5 and TRBJ1-5, with no clear D. This CDR3 contains 13 residues. Germline CDR1 MNHEY, CDR2 SVGAGI. Trimming left V 2 bases short and J 6 bases short, with 8 bases between. CDR3 bases: TGTGCCAGCAGTTACATCATTTCTCAGCCCCAGCATTTT. Translating it yields CASSYIISQPQHF.

The chain joins TRBV27 to TRBJ2-7; D gene unclear. The CDR3 has 17 amino acids. The V gene's germline CDR1 is MNHEY and CDR2 SMNVEV (reference sequence). Trimming stripped 2 bases from V and 0 bases from J, with 17 bases between. DNA for the CDR3: TGTGCCAGCAGTTTAATGTTTCGGACCGCGAGCTCCTACGAGCAGTACTTC. This translates into CASSLMFRTASSYEQYF.

This clonotype was recorded many times. The chain carries TRBV12-3 or TRBV12-4 and TRBJ1-2; maybe TRBD1 (6 bases). Deletions cut 6 bases from V and 8 bases from J, with 19 bases between. This CDR3 has 14 residues. As DNA, the CDR3 is TGTGCCAGCAGGGACACAGGGTCCCTGCACGGCTACACCTTC. Encoded protein: CASRDTGSLHGYTF.

This chain links TRBV6-2 or TRBV6-3 with TRBJ2-4, with 12 bases that match TRBD2. The CDR3 consists of 12 residues. CDR1 is MNHEY and CDR2 is SVGEGT in the germline V gene. Trimming removed 8 bases from V and 10 bases from J; junction bases left unmatched: 3. The CDR3, as DNA: TGTGCCAGCTCTGGACTAGCGGGAATTCAGTACTTC. It codes for CASSGLAGIQYF.

Notes on this clonotype: With a much larger clone just one base away, this may be a read error. The rearrangement links TRBV7-3 to TRBJ2-5; D not certain. In germline, CDR1 is SGHTA, CDR2 FQGTGA. The CDR3 covers 15 residues. This CDR3 is CAISPNPSRLETQYF. The CDR3 DNA sequence: TGTGCCATCAGCCCCAATCCATCTAGATTAGAGACCCAGTACTTC.